The next 16 T cell receptor beta chains were all read from a single sample in a study of technical replicates of blood from four donors. Sequencing was performed with immunoSEQ multiplex PCR; in TCRdb, only in-frame clones are kept and a portion is missing. The sample consists of roughly 80,000 clones, roughly 95% of them appearing once. Material for sequencing was T cells isolated from PBMCs. The receptor set was obtained from a human donor in good health.

V usage is TRBV5-1 and J usage is TRBJ2-7; 7 bases fit TRBD1. Germline V gene data show CDR1 as SGHRS and CDR2 as YFSETQ. This CDR3 has 17 amino acids. After removal of 2 bases from V and 5 bases from J, the junction contained 16 bases not matched to a gene. This chain's CDR3 is CASSLRGGRDVKNEQYF. The CDR3, as DNA: TGCGCCAGCAGCTTAAGAGGGGGCAGGGACGTCAAGAACGAGCAGTACTTC.

The chain has TRBV6-5 and TRBJ1-5, with D perhaps matching TRBD1 (6 bases). This CDR3 is built from 14 residues. The V and J ends lost 5 bases and 6 bases respectively, with 14 bases between them. Germline V CDR1 and CDR2: MNHEY, SVGAGI. The CDR3 DNA sequence: TGTGCCAGCAGTACCTCAGGGGAGTCTCAGCCCCAGCATTTT. This translates into CASSTSGESQPQHF.

The chain links TRBV6-5 to TRBJ1-1; D might be TRBD1 (6 bases). Looked up from germline, CDR1 is MNHEY and CDR2 is SVGAGI. With 2 bases removed from V and 1 base from J, the gap between germline ends came to 8 bases. CDR3 length: 14 amino acids. The CDR3 region has the DNA TGTGCCAGCAGTTACGGACAGAGGAACACTGAAGCTTTCTTT. Its translation is CASSYGQRNTEAFF.

This clone was recorded only once. The chain couples TRBV28 to TRBJ1-5; the D gene is possibly TRBD1 (6 bases). CDR1 MDHEN and CDR2 SYDVKM come from the germline V gene. Trimming removed 5 bases from V and 5 bases from J, with 13 bases in between. This CDR3 region has 14 residues. The CDR3 spells CASSTQPGDQPQHF. In DNA, the CDR3 is TGTGCCAGCAGTACCCAACCAGGGGATCAGCCCCAGCATTTT.

V gene TRBV5-4 combines with J gene TRBJ2-7; 8 bases line up with TRBD2. The CDR3 extends over 14 amino acids. In germline, CDR1 is SGHNT, CDR2 YYREEE (reference sequence). Germline trimming cut 2 bases from V and 4 bases from J; bases unmatched to any gene: 5. This CDR3 reads CASSLAGVDYEQYF. The DNA of the CDR3 is TGTGCCAGCAGCTTAGCGGGAGTGGATTACGAGCAGTACTTC.

The genes are TRBV27 and TRBJ2-1; 7 positions match TRBD2. This CDR3 comprises 14 residues. Trimming cost V 3 bases and J 8 bases; bases outside gene matches: 7. Germline assignment: CDR1 MNHEY and CDR2 SMNVEV (reference sequence). The CDR3 bases are TGTGCCAGCAGTTTTTCCGGGAGGCGTTATGAGCAGTTCTTC. Translated: CASSFSGRRYEQFF.

In its sample, this clone was seen a few times. The chain joins TRBV11-3 to TRBJ2-3; TRBD1 is a possible D gene (6 bases). The CDR3 spans 15 residues. The V end lost 0 bases, the J end lost 4 bases, and 11 bases lay between the germline ends. The germline V gene has CDR1 SGHNT and CDR2 YENEEA. Here the CDR3 reads CASSLDHTGSDTQYF. The CDR3 DNA reads TGTGCCAGCAGCTTAGATCACACAGGGTCAGATACGCAGTATTTT.

V is TRBV28 and J is TRBJ2-7; tentatively, D is TRBD2 (6 bases). The germline V gene has CDR1 MDHEN and CDR2 SYDVKM. There are 13 residues in the CDR3. The V end was cut by 6 bases, the J end by 3 bases, with 12 bases between. The CDR3 loop reads CASRTRPVYEQYF. The CDR3 DNA sequence: TGTGCCAGCAGGACTAGACCGGTCTACGAGCAGTACTTC.

The chain uses TRBV28 and TRBJ2-5; 9 bases fit TRBD1. The CDR3 is 14 amino acids. Germline V gives CDR1 MDHEN, CDR2 SYDVKM. The V segment lost 5 bases and the J segment 4 bases; nucleotides outside the gene matches: 5. The CDR3: CASSPQGAGETQYF. In nucleotides, the CDR3 is TGTGCCAGCAGTCCACAGGGGGCGGGAGAGACCCAGTACTTC.

The V and J genes are TRBV15 and TRBJ1-1; D perhaps matches TRBD1 (5 bases). V lost 3 bases to trimming and J lost 4 bases, with 9 bases between them. The CDR3 is 13 residues long. Germline CDR1 and CDR2: LNHNV and YYDKDF (reference sequence). The CDR3 here is CATSSGGGTEAFF. Written as DNA, the CDR3 is TGTGCCACCAGCAGCGGCGGGGGCACTGAAGCTTTCTTT.

V usage is TRBV19 and J usage is TRBJ2-1; D might be TRBD2 (5 bases). The V gene lost 7 bases and the J gene lost 10 bases, with 11 bases spanning the gap. CDR1 LNHDA and CDR2 SQIVND come from the germline V gene (reference sequence). The CDR3 length is 11 residues. CDR3 residues: CASTDEREQFF. CDR3 coding DNA: TGTGCCAGTACCGACGAGCGGGAGCAGTTCTTC.

V usage is TRBV6-5 and J usage is TRBJ1-2, with D possibly TRBD1 on 6 matching bases. The CDR3 totals 15 residues. Germline-derived CDR1 and CDR2 are MNHEY and SVGAGI. Trimming removed 5 bases at V and 4 bases at J, with 17 bases between. The CDR3, as DNA: TGTGCCAGCAGTAACCCACCTACAGGGACCTATGGCTACACCTTC. Protein: CASSNPPTGTYGYTF.

The chain links TRBV27 to TRBJ2-1; D might be TRBD2 (5 bases). Germline CDR1 MNHEY, CDR2 SMNVEV (reference sequence). V was clipped by 5 bases and J by 0 bases, with 14 bases between them. CDR3 size: 16 residues. The CDR3 DNA is TGTGCCAGCAGTCCTAAGCGGTACAGCTCCTACAATGAGCAGTTCTTC. Encoded protein: CASSPKRYSSYNEQFF.

This sequence joins TRBV29-1 and TRBJ2-7, with D tentatively TRBD2 (5 bases). The V gene lost 4 bases and the J gene lost 0 bases, with 13 bases spanning the gap. Germline CDR1 is SQVTM and CDR2 is ANQGSEA. The CDR3 loop spans 14 amino acids. The CDR3 region is CSVGRQANSYEQYF. CDR3 bases: TGCAGCGTTGGGAGGCAGGCCAACTCCTACGAGCAGTACTTC.

J is TRBJ2-3 and V is TRBV27, with TRBD2 matching 7 bases. CDR3 size: 14 residues. The germline gives CDR1 MNHEY, CDR2 SMNVEV (reference sequence). Trimming cost V 1 base and J 6 bases; bases outside gene matches: 4. The CDR3 region is CASSLYAGADTQYF. CDR3 sequence (DNA): TGTGCCAGCAGTTTATATGCGGGAGCGGATACGCAGTATTTT.

V and J are TRBV5-3 and TRBJ1-4; 7 bases align to TRBD1. TRBV5-3 is designated an ORF whose function remains uncertain. The CDR3 sequence is 19 residues long. V gave up 2 bases and J gave up 6 bases; unmatched junction bases: 19. CDR3 residues: CARSFKNLLGGGYHEKLFF. Here the CDR3 DNA reads TGTGCCAGAAGCTTTAAAAACCTTCTAGGGGGCGGCTATCATGAAAAACTGTTTTTT.